This T cell receptor beta chain is from a study of T cells after yellow fever vaccination. This clonotype came up many times. Each CDR3 protein gets one entry after TCRdb re-called the 5' RACE reads with MiXCR. This table holds some 250,000 distinct CDR3 sequences, approximately 3.8% found once. Germline assignment: CDR1 MNHEY and CDR2 SMNVEV (reference sequence). V was clipped by 6 bases and J by 4 bases, with 16 bases between them. This CDR3 has 15 amino acids. The sample was PBMCs, taken 15 days after the yellow fever booster vaccination. The chain joins TRBV27 to TRBJ2-1, with D perhaps matching TRBD1 (8 bases). The receptor was isolated from a man aged 18 to 35 who received the YFV17D yellow fever vaccine. The CDR3, as DNA: TGTGCCAGCAGACTGGACAGGGAGGGATACAATGAGCAGTTCTTC. Translated, it gives CASRLDREGYNEQFF.